One sample yielded the 15 T cell receptor beta chains listed below, sequenced in a study of identical twins (dated by TCRdb to the mid-2010s). Libraries were made using 5' RACE. The sample was run on an Illumina HiSeq 2000. TCRdb trimmed public reads at Q25 via fastp, called clones via MiXCR and kept in-frame beta chains. Rows matching on CDR3 protein sequence are summarized as one entry with the most common DNA and genes. This sample lists under 300,000 distinct CDR3 sequences; more than 9.5% were detected once. The ten largest clones capture roughly 3.7% of the sample. These data also formed part of another study, on yellow fever vaccine responses in identical twins.

The material sequenced was memory (CD45RO+) T cells sorted from blood. The cell subset or site label of this sample denotes: CD45RO+ enriched T cells. Every receptor here comes from a woman between 18 and 30 years old in good health.

This clonotype was counted many times. This chain connects TRBV7-2 to TRBJ1-5; 10 bases are a match to TRBD1. The length of the CDR3 is 14 residues. CDR1 is SGHTA and CDR2 is FQGNSA in the germline V gene. The ends lost 5 bases at V and 6 bases at J; junction bases unmatched: 4. The DNA for the CDR3 is TGTGCCAGCAGCCCTGACAGGGGGCTTCAGCCCCAGCATTTT. Translating it yields CASSPDRGLQPQHF.

Ten or more counts support this clonotype. The chain recombines TRBV7-2 with TRBJ2-3, with TRBD2 matching 11 bases. Germline V lookup: CDR1 SGHTA, CDR2 FQGNSA. The CDR3 is made up of 17 amino acids. The V segment lost 5 bases and the J segment 4 bases; nucleotides outside the gene matches: 11. The CDR3 region is CASSPPGLAAGADTQYF. CDR3 DNA: TGTGCCAGCAGCCCACCGGGACTAGCGGCCGGGGCAGATACGCAGTATTTT.

This chain links TRBV20-1 with TRBJ2-2; a possible D gene is TRBD2 (5 bases). Per the germline V gene, CDR1 is DFQATT and CDR2 is SNEGSKA (reference sequence). Trimming stripped 0 bases from V and 5 bases from J, with 10 bases between. This CDR3 contains 14 residues. The CDR3 reads CSARDQRETGELFF. CDR3 nucleotides: TGCAGTGCTAGAGATCAGAGGGAGACCGGGGAGCTGTTTTTT.

The rearrangement links TRBV6-2 or TRBV6-3 to TRBJ2-1; TRBD1 matches at 8 bases. The CDR3 is 11 amino acids. V gave up 8 bases and J gave up 8 bases; unmatched junction bases: 2. Germline-derived CDR1 and CDR2 are MNHEY and SVGEGT. The CDR3 DNA reads as TGTGCCAGCCTGACAGGGGATGAGCAGTTCTTC. Its protein product is CASLTGDEQFF.

The rearrangement links TRBV5-5 to TRBJ2-1; 8 bases line up with TRBD1. V shed 0 bases, J shed 6 bases, and the junction held 5 bases outside the gene matches. This CDR3 comprises 15 residues. Germline V gene sequence: CDR1 SGHKS, CDR2 YYEKEE (reference sequence). The CDR3 DNA reads as TGTGCCAGCAGCTTGGTCAGGGGGCCGGTCAATGAGCAGTTCTTC. Amino acids: CASSLVRGPVNEQFF.

This clonotype was recorded many times. The rearrangement links TRBV15 to TRBJ2-2, with D perhaps matching TRBD1 (5 bases). The CDR3 totals 13 residues. Trimming removed 0 bases at V and 8 bases at J, with 7 bases between. Germline V gene lookup returns CDR1 LNHNV and CDR2 YYDKDF (reference sequence). The CDR3 loop is CATSRDRGGELFF. For the CDR3, the DNA is TGTGCCACCAGCAGAGATAGGGGAGGGGAGCTGTTTTTT.

The table lists this clonotype with a few counts. The rearrangement links TRBV6-2 or TRBV6-3 to TRBJ2-3, with D uncertain. The length of the CDR3 is 11 residues. V lost 4 bases and J 6 bases, leaving 5 bases between the germline ends. Looked up from germline, CDR1 is MNHEY and CDR2 is SVGEGT. Written as DNA, the CDR3 is TGTGCCAGCAGTTCCTTGGATACGCAGTATTTT. It yields the protein CASSSLDTQYF.

The V and J genes are TRBV20-1 and TRBJ2-7, with TRBD2 matching 7 bases. The CDR3 has 13 amino acids. CDR1 DFQATT and CDR2 SNEGSKA come from the germline V gene (reference sequence). The junction had 5 bases not matched to a gene; V was cut back by 0 bases and J by 6 bases. The CDR3 spells CSARDASGAEQYF. In DNA, the CDR3 is TGCAGTGCTAGAGATGCGAGCGGGGCCGAGCAGTACTTC.

This clonotype showed up just a few times. This chain uses TRBV9 with TRBJ2-5; D is undetermined. CDR1 and CDR2 from the germline V gene are SGDLS and YYNGEE. There are 12 residues in the CDR3. The V end was cut by 0 bases, the J end by 10 bases, with 10 bases between. CDR3 nucleotide sequence: TGTGCCAGCAGCGTAGATGGACGAGGCCAGTACTTC. Amino acid sequence: CASSVDGRGQYF.

This clonotype was counted ten times or more. The rearrangement uses TRBV11-2 and TRBJ2-3; 16 bases are shared with TRBD2. V was clipped by 1 base and J by 4 bases; unmatched bases: 8. The CDR3 spans 19 residues. The V gene's germline CDR1 is SGHAT and CDR2 FQNNGV. CDR3 DNA sequence: TGTGCCAGCAGCTTAGTAGTGGGACTAGCGGGAGGGGGAGCAGATACGCAGTATTTT. It translates to CASSLVVGLAGGGADTQYF. The variable domain in full, with the rest retrieved from reference TRBV11-2 and TRBJ2-3, is EAGVAQSPRYKIIEKRQSVAFWCNPISGHATLYWYQQILGQGPKLLIQFQNNGVVDDSQLPKDRFSAERLKGVDSTLKIQPAKLEDSAVYLCASSLVVGLAGGGADTQYFGPGTRLTVL.

The table lists this clonotype with a few counts. The chain joins TRBV30 to TRBJ1-5; no clear D gene. The V end lost 5 bases, the J end lost 1 base, and 9 bases lay between the germline ends. CDR1 and CDR2 from the germline V gene are GTSNPN and SVGIG (reference sequence). This CDR3 has 13 amino acids. In DNA, the CDR3 is TGTGCCTGGGGAATCGGGAGCAATCAGCCCCAGCATTTT. It is translated as CAWGIGSNQPQHF.

The chain combines TRBV24-1 with TRBJ1-1; 7 positions agree with TRBD1. This CDR3 has 11 residues. Germline CDR1 and CDR2: KGHDR and SFDVKD. The junction had 6 bases not matched to a gene; V was cut back by 10 bases and J by 8 bases. As DNA, the CDR3 is TGTGCCACGAGACGGGACAGAGAAGCTTTCTTT. The encoded protein is CATRRDREAFF.

In this sample, this clonotype turned up a few times. The chain carries TRBV6-2 or TRBV6-3 and TRBJ2-5; no reliable D call. The V gene's germline CDR1 is MNHEY and CDR2 SVGEGT. CDR3 size: 13 residues. V gave up 6 bases and J gave up 4 bases, with 12 bases separating them. The CDR3 here is CASSRGSRETQYF. CDR3 coding DNA: TGTGCCAGCAGCCGCGGATCTCGAGAGACCCAGTACTTC.

The chain recombines TRBV20-1 with TRBJ2-5, with D possibly matching TRBD1 (5 bases). Germline-derived CDR1 and CDR2 are DFQATT and SNEGSKA (reference sequence). Between the trimmed V and J ends, which lost 0 bases and 5 bases, there was a span of 10 bases. The CDR3 is 13 residues long. The CDR3 loop reads CSARDDSTETQYF. CDR3 in DNA: TGCAGTGCTAGAGATGACAGCACTGAGACCCAGTACTTC.

The chain couples TRBV5-1 to TRBJ2-7; 10 nucleotides agree with TRBD2. V was clipped by 0 bases and J by 7 bases; unmatched bases: 13. The CDR3 is 17 residues long. Per germline, CDR1 SGHRS and CDR2 YFSETQ. The CDR3 is CASSLAQSGGAAWEQYF. The CDR3 DNA is TGCGCCAGCAGCTTGGCGCAAAGCGGGGGGGCCGCCTGGGAGCAGTACTTC.